These T cell receptor beta chains were read from a single sample in a study of shared clonotypes between healthy human individuals. This table comes from immunoSEQ multiplex PCR, and its TCRdb copy is limited to in-frame clones, with some not included. The data hold about 2.2 million clones, with around 95% observed a single time. Sequences were obtained from naive CD8+ T cells from PBMCs. Source of these receptors: a man aged 18 to 30 in good health. Some clones in this sample may be carry-over from other donors' samples. Both conserved end residues are part of each CDR3. Fields, in order: J gene, clone size, V gene, D gene, CDR3 DNA, CDR3 protein. A D gene is named only where the DNA matches it firmly. A row's size may be missing; if present it is once, few, many or a size class.

TRBJ1-1 | few | TRBV29-1 | - | TGCAGCGTTGGGGGTGATCTTAGCACTGAAGCTTTCTTT | CSVGGDLSTEAFF
TRBJ1-1 | once | TRBV11-2 | - | TGTGCCAGCAGCTTTAGTAATAAGAACACTGAAGCTTTCTTT | CASSFSNKNTEAFF
TRBJ2-1 | - | TRBV27 | TRBD1 | TGTGCCAGCAGTTTAGGGACAGGGTTCTACAATGAGCAGTTCTTC | CASSLGTGFYNEQFF
TRBJ2-2 | - | TRBV7-7 | TRBD1 | TGTGCCAGCAGCCCTCGACAGGGAGCCACCGGGGAGCTGTTTTTT | CASSPRQGATGELFF
TRBJ2-3 | - | TRBV7-6 | - | TGTGCCAGCAGCTTACGGCCCGGGGATGGCACAGATACGCAGTATTTT | CASSLRPGDGTDTQYF
TRBJ2-3 | - | TRBV4-1 | TRBD2 | TGCGCCAGCAGCCAAGGTGTGGGACTAGCACCTGGTACGCAGTATTTT | CASSQGVGLAPGTQYF
TRBJ2-7 | - | TRBV5-1 | - | TGCGCCAGCAGCTTGGCGCAGGGTAACAACGAGCAGTACTTC | CASSLAQGNNEQYF
TRBJ1-2 | - | TRBV27 | - | TGTGCCAGCAGGACTGCGGGGGCCGGGGGCTACACCTTC | CASRTAGAGGYTF
TRBJ2-5 | once | TRBV25-1 | TRBD1 | TGTGCCAGCAGCCCCGACAGGGGGACGGAGACCCAGTACTTC | CASSPDRGTETQYF
TRBJ2-7 | - | TRBV19 | TRBD2 | TGTGCCAGTAGTATAGCCGGACTAGCGGGAGAGTTCTACGAGCAGTACTTC | CASSIAGLAGEFYEQYF
TRBJ1-1 | - | TRBV9 | - | TGTGCCAGCAGCGTAGCCGGGGTCGGCGAAGCTTTCTTT | CASSVAGVGEAFF
TRBJ2-7 | - | TRBV13 | - | TGTGCCAGCAGCTTAGGTTCCGGGCGGGTCTACGAGCAGTACTTC | CASSLGSGRVYEQYF
TRBJ2-7 | - | TRBV6-1 | - | TGTGCCAGCAGTGGGAGAGGGGGAGGCGAGCAGTACTTC | CASSGRGGGEQYF
TRBJ1-2 | once | TRBV28 | TRBD1 | TGTGCCAGCAGTTTCCCCAGACAGGGGGTGGTTGGCTACACCTTC | CASSFPRQGVVGYTF
TRBJ2-1 | - | TRBV7-9 | TRBD1 | TGTGCCAGCAGCTTAGCGATGAGACAGGGCCCACAAGATGAGCAGTTCTTC | CASSLAMRQGPQDEQFF
TRBJ1-1 | - | TRBV13 | - | TGTGCCAGCAGCTCCGGGCCCTGGCATGGTGAAGCTTTCTTT | CASSSGPWHGEAFF
TRBJ2-2 | - | TRBV4-3 | - | TGCGCCAGCAGCCAACGAGACCCGAACACCGGGGAGCTGTTTTTT | CASSQRDPNTGELFF
TRBJ2-7 | - | TRBV27 | - | TGTGCCAGCAGTCCCCGGGGAGGGGGCAACGAGCAGTACTTC | CASSPRGGGNEQYF
TRBJ2-7 | - | TRBV7-8 | TRBD1 | TGTGCCAGCAGTCTACCTGGGACAGGGGGGGCTGAGCAGTACTTC | CASSLPGTGGAEQYF
TRBJ2-7 | - | TRBV28 | - | TGTGCCGTACGGGACGCTGGGAGCGAGCAGTACTTC | CAVRDAGSEQYF
TRBJ2-1 | - | TRBV4-1 | TRBD2 | TGCGCCAGCAGCCACAACCCCCCGTGGGGGGAGGGCCTTGATGAGCAGTTCTTC | CASSHNPPWGEGLDEQFF
TRBJ2-7 | - | TRBV25-1 | - | TGTGCCAGCAGTGAATGGACAATCTACGAGCAGTACTTC | CASSEWTIYEQYF
TRBJ2-1 | - | TRBV2 | TRBD1 | TGTGCCAGCAGGGATAGGGGACAGGGGGCGACTTATGAGCAGTTCTTC | CASRDRGQGATYEQFF
TRBJ2-5 | - | TRBV19 | TRBD1 | TGTGCCAGTGCTCAGGGGACAGGGCTACAAGAGACCCAGTACTTC | CASAQGTGLQETQYF
TRBJ2-2 | - | TRBV7-8 | - | TGTGCCAGCAGTCAGAAGAGGGGTAACACCGGGGAGCTGTTTTTT | CASSQKRGNTGELFF
TRBJ2-2 | - | TRBV25-1 | TRBD2 | TGTGCCAGCAGAGGACTAGCGGACACGAACACCGGGGAGCTGTTTTTT | CASRGLADTNTGELFF
TRBJ1-5 | - | TRBV6-6 | - | TGTGCCAGCAGTTACGGGGCCAATCAGCCCCAGCATTTT | CASSYGANQPQHF
TRBJ1-2 | once | TRBV29-1 | TRBD1 | TGCAGCGTGGGGGACAGGGGAAGCGGCTACACCTTC | CSVGDRGSGYTF
TRBJ2-7 | - | TRBV28 | - | TGTGCCAGCAGTTTAGGGGAGTACGAGCAGTACTTC | CASSLGEYEQYF